This record covers a single TCR beta chain. The repertoire was sequenced with immunoSEQ multiplex PCR; TCRdb's copy has only in-frame clones and lacks some. The sample consists of about 77,000 clones, about 92% of them appearing once. This CDR3 comprises 14 residues. The germline V gene encodes CDR1 SNHLY and CDR2 FYNNEI. With V trimmed by 8 bases and J by 5 bases, 10 bases remained unmatched. This entry belongs to a study of T cell changes during pregnancy in multiple sclerosis. The gene calls are TRBV2 and TRBJ2-7, with 9 bases lining up with TRBD1. The source of this sequence is a female donor in good health, enrolled as a control in a pregnancy study. The sequencing here drew on peripheral blood, taken after pregnancy. The CDR3 DNA reads TGTGCCAGCTCCCCCGGGACAGGGTTCAACGAGCAGTACTTC. Translated, it gives CASSPGTGFNEQYF.